This entry describes one T cell receptor (beta chain). This clone has just one count. It has no known antigen specificity. The sample holds no much larger clone one base away, and base qualities are not on file. In the ViraFEST assay, PBMC were stimulated with viral peptide pools, and TCR sequencing was then used to find antigen-specific CD4+ T cell clonotypes based on their expansion. After around ten days of culture, CD4+ T cells were isolated with the EasySep CD4+ T cell isolation kit. None of the healthy vaccine recipients had a prior SARS-CoV-2 infection, which was confirmed by nucleocapsid antibody tests that came back negative both before and after vaccination. Roughly 2.1 million PBMC per well were cultured in IMDM with around 5% human AB serum, 8 to 10 IU/ml IL-2 and gentamicin, plus 10 ug/ml peptides. On days 3 and 7, half of the culture medium was replaced with fresh IL-2-containing medium. Unless otherwise noted, each peptide stimulation condition was cultured in triplicate wells. PBMC were separated from whole blood using Ficoll-Paque Plus gradient centrifugation and were then either cryopreserved at -140C or used fresh. The spike proteins of SARS-CoV-2 and of the common cold coronaviruses HCoV-NL63, HCoV-OC43 and HCoV-229E were spanned by overlapping peptide pools. Genomic DNA was extracted from cultured CD4+ T cells with the QIAamp micro DNA kit.

Library generation was performed with the immunoSEQ multiplex PCR assay. DNA from the cultured, isolated CD4+ T cells was subjected to TCR beta CDR3 sequencing. On the authors' methods: Non-productive TCR sequences were discarded, and reads were trimmed to the CDR3 region, with only CDR3s of 7 or more amino acids retained. The MANAFEST web app was used to identify antigen-specific clonotypes by comparing expansion in peptide wells with expansion in reference cultures. For clones to be considered positive, expansion at FDR<0.05 versus reference and all other wells, an odds ratio above 5, and a frequency above 0.1% in two replicate wells were required. Cross-reactive clonotypes were defined as significantly expanded in SARS-CoV-2 spike wells and in at least one common cold coronavirus spike condition. Levenshtein distance calculated with the stringdist R package was used to assess CDR3 similarity, and unrooted trees were constructed with ape in R 3.6.1. TCRdb's version of the immuneACCESS table is confined to in-frame rearrangements and falls short of the full clone set. An unresolved V gene accounts for under half of the shortfall where checked; the remainder is of unknown origin. The D gene and trimming were derived from the DNA, and the V and J assignments and clone size from that table. This sample is represented by 65,000 to 90,000 clones; approximately 75% of them were singletons. The ten biggest clones cover 2.5% to 3% of the sample.

This specimen belongs to a study of vaccination effects on CD4 cells after COVID-19 (dated by TCRdb to between 2022 and 2023). In the study overall: Each participant got two doses of an mRNA SARS-CoV-2 vaccine, either BNT162b2 or mRNA-1273. Altogether, around eleven COVID-19 convalescent patients and several SARS-CoV-2-naive healthy vaccine recipients made up the full study. The study compared SARS-CoV-2 spike-specific CD4+ TCR repertoires before and after mRNA vaccination in COVID-19 convalescent patients and infection-naive vaccine recipients. In the study, cultures from other donors were sequenced using the Oncomine TCR Beta short-read assay on an Illumina iSeq 100. General findings and caveats noted by the study authors: The study was limited by a small number of convalescent patients and lacked early post-infection timepoints. In healthy vaccine recipients, vaccine-induced clones were almost all SARS-CoV-2 mono-reactive, with only 1 of 255 cross-reactive with common cold coronaviruses. At late post-vaccination timepoints, both infection-induced and vaccine-induced clones showed marked clonal contraction, consistent with waning T cell responses.

CDR1 is given as MRHNA and CDR2 as SNTAGT, both from the germline V gene. V is pared back by 6 bases and J by 0 bases, with 14 bases lying between the germline termini. The CDR3 sequence holds 15 residues, the cysteine and phenylalanine included. The sequence is cut down to CDR3 DNA, 45 bases in frame from base 1. Specimen: CD4+ T cells from PBMCs cultured with HCoV-NL63 spike peptides, collected before COVID-19 vaccination. Interpreted using the paper, the cell subset or site label stands for: HCoV-NL63 spike overlapping peptide pool stimulation. The source of this sequence is a human donor who received a COVID-19 vaccine. The chain couples TRBV6-4 to TRBJ1-1, with no D gene named confidently. CDR3 sequence: CASSLDGYMNTEAFF. Here is the DNA: TGTGCCAGCAGCCTGGACGGATACATGAACACTGAAGCTTTCTTT.